Listed below are T cell receptor beta chains from one sample, sequenced in a study of vaccination and CD4 T cells after COVID-19. Each CDR3 protein is one row after TCRdb ran MiXCR on the PCR reads. The sample has around 20,000 distinct CDR3 sequences, approximately 26% seen once; the top ten hold around 9.9%. No antigens are known for them. Sequencing input: cultured CD4+ T cells from blood. The origin of the receptors is a human donor with COVID-19. CDR3s include the opening cysteine and the closing phenylalanine or tryptophan. Fields, in order: CDR3 length, clone size, J gene, V gene, D gene, CDR3 protein, CDR3 DNA. A D gene is named only where the DNA matches it firmly. Only part of the rows carry a size: once, few, many, or a class if the clone is expanded.

>17|NA|TRBJ2-2|TRBV6-1|NA
CASSGLRSGAGTGELFF
TGTGCCAGCAGTGGCCTCCGTTCAGGGGCGGGAACCGGGGAGCTGTTTTTT
>14|few|TRBJ1-2|TRBV20-1|TRBD1
CSALRQGKVNGYTF
TGCAGTGCGCTCCGACAGGGAAAGGTCAATGGCTACACCTTC
>13|NA|TRBJ1-5|TRBV18|NA
CASSPANNQPQHF
TGTGCCAGCTCACCAGCAAACAATCAGCCCCAGCATTTT
>15|NA|TRBJ2-7|TRBV19|NA
CASSGPGLGSYEQYF
TGTGCCAGTAGCGGGCCGGGGCTGGGGTCCTACGAGCAGTACTTC
>14|NA|TRBJ2-5|TRBV10-3|TRBD2
CATAGTSGLETQYF
TGTGCAACCGCCGGGACTAGCGGCTTGGAGACCCAGTACTTC
>15|few|TRBJ2-5|TRBV5-1|NA
CASSGGRGSEETQYF
TGCGCCAGCAGCGGTGGTCGGGGTAGTGAAGAGACCCAGTACTTC
>13|few|TRBJ2-2|TRBV10-3|NA
CAIERAQTGELFF
TGTGCCATTGAGAGGGCGCAAACCGGGGAGCTGTTTTTT
>15|once|TRBJ1-3|TRBV12-3/TRBV12-4|NA
CASSFQGPPGNTIYF
TGTGCCAGCAGTTTCCAGGGACCCCCTGGAAACACCATATATTTT
>14|NA|TRBJ2-1|TRBV5-1|NA
CASSGTGASIEQFF
TGCGCCAGCTCCGGGACGGGGGCCTCAATTGAGCAGTTCTTC
>17|few|TRBJ1-1|TRBV20-1|TRBD1
CSARDRYRGVGNTEAFF
TGCAGTGCTAGAGATAGGTACAGGGGGGTTGGCAACACTGAAGCTTTCTTT
>15|NA|TRBJ1-6|TRBV5-1|TRBD1
CASSFPDRGHSPLHF
TGCGCCAGCAGCTTTCCGGACAGGGGGCATTCACCCCTCCACTTT
>15|once|TRBJ1-6|TRBV9|TRBD1
CASSVTGDWNSPLHF
TGTGCCAGCAGCGTCACAGGGGATTGGAATTCACCCCTCCACTTT
>14|NA|TRBJ1-1|TRBV5-1|NA
CASSLSGAYTEAFF
TGCGCCAGCAGCTTGTCGGGGGCGTACACTGAAGCTTTCTTT
>11|NA|TRBJ2-4|TRBV4-2|NA
CASSQAYIQYF
TGTGCCAGCAGCCAAGCTTACATTCAGTACTTC
>15|NA|TRBJ1-2|TRBV5-1|TRBD1
CASSRGTAANYGYTF
TGCGCCAGCAGCCGGGGGACAGCCGCTAACTATGGCTACACCTTC
>15|NA|TRBJ2-5|TRBV30|NA
CAWSVLTSPLETQYF
TGTGCCTGGAGTGTATTAACCAGTCCCCTGGAGACCCAGTACTTC
>14|NA|TRBJ2-1|TRBV6-1|NA
CASSRKGGQNEQFF
TGTGCCAGCAGTCGAAAGGGGGGACAGAATGAGCAGTTCTTC
>13|NA|TRBJ1-1|TRBV4-2|NA
CASSLSMNTEAFF
TGTGCCAGCAGCTTAAGTATGAACACTGAAGCTTTCTTT
>17|NA|TRBJ2-5|TRBV12-3/TRBV12-4|TRBD2
CASSRTSGGVYRETQYF
TGTGCCAGCAGTCGGACTAGCGGGGGGGTTTATCGAGAGACCCAGTACTTC
>14|few|TRBJ1-6|TRBV7-2|NA
CASSLQGENSPLHF
TGTGCCAGCAGCTTACAGGGTGAGAATTCACCCCTCCACTTT
>15|NA|TRBJ2-1|TRBV5-4|TRBD2
CASSPQRGAYNEQFF
TGTGCCAGCAGCCCCCAGCGGGGGGCCTACAATGAGCAGTTCTTC
>15|NA|TRBJ2-7|TRBV11-1|NA
CASSLEGGASYEQYF
TGTGCCAGCAGCTTAGAGGGGGGGGCCTCCTACGAGCAGTACTTC
>17|few|TRBJ2-5|TRBV7-6|TRBD2
CASSTWTSGGYQETQYF
TGTGCCAGCAGCACCTGGACTAGCGGGGGGTACCAAGAGACCCAGTACTTC
>15|NA|TRBJ1-2|TRBV9|TRBD1
CASRRTNTGGYGYTF
TGTGCCAGCCGGAGGACGAACACAGGGGGCTATGGCTACACCTTC
>15|NA|TRBJ2-5|TRBV5-1|TRBD1
CASSSGTVISETQYF
TGCGCCAGCAGCTCAGGGACAGTTATTTCAGAGACCCAGTACTTC
>13|NA|TRBJ2-7|TRBV19|NA
CASRTGTRGEQYF
TGTGCCAGTAGGACCGGGACAAGGGGCGAGCAGTACTTC
>13|NA|TRBJ2-3|TRBV12-3/TRBV12-4|TRBD2
CASRSGGLDTQYF
TGTGCCAGCAGAAGCGGGGGGCTGGATACGCAGTATTTT
>11|NA|TRBJ2-7|TRBV7-2|NA
CASSAAYEQYF
TGTGCCAGCAGCGCAGCCTACGAGCAGTACTTC
>13|once|TRBJ1-5|TRBV10-2|NA
CASKGDGNQPQHF
TGCGCCAGCAAGGGAGATGGCAATCAGCCCCAGCATTTT
>14|NA|TRBJ1-3|TRBV20-1|NA
CSARDSRGGNTIYF
TGCAGTGCTAGAGATTCTAGGGGAGGAAACACCATATATTTT
>14|NA|TRBJ2-7|TRBV5-1|TRBD1
CASSLGQGHEEQYF
TGCGCCAGCAGCTTGGGACAGGGTCATGAGGAGCAGTACTTC
>16|few|TRBJ1-3|TRBV7-9|NA
CASSLGGIVVGNTIYF
TGTGCCAGCAGCTTGGGGGGGATCGTTGTTGGAAACACCATATATTTT
>18|NA|TRBJ1-3|TRBV29-1|TRBD1
CSVEAGGDRGSAGNTIYF
TGCAGCGTTGAAGCGGGAGGGGACAGGGGATCAGCTGGAAACACCATATATTTT
>14|NA|TRBJ2-7|TRBV5-1|NA
CASSLEGEAYEQYF
TGCGCCAGCAGCTTGGAGGGGGAGGCTTACGAGCAGTACTTC
>13|medium-sized|TRBJ1-6|TRBV6-1|TRBD1
CASIDRGDSPLHF
TGTGCCAGCATTGACAGGGGGGATTCACCCCTCCACTTT
>14|NA|TRBJ2-3|TRBV20-1|NA
CSVILGASTDTQYF
TGCAGTGTCATCCTCGGGGCAAGCACAGATACGCAGTATTTT
>13|medium-sized|TRBJ1-2|TRBV6-1|TRBD1
CASRTAGGYGYTF
TGTGCCAGCAGAACGGCAGGGGGCTATGGCTACACCTTC
>16|large|TRBJ2-5|TRBV20-1|NA
CSASRVGGFSGETQYF
TGCAGTGCCAGTCGTGTCGGGGGCTTTTCGGGAGAGACCCAGTACTTC
>17|NA|TRBJ2-1|TRBV5-1|TRBD2
CASSSGLAGGAKDEQFF
TGCGCCAGCAGCTCGGGACTAGCGGGGGGAGCCAAGGATGAGCAGTTCTTC
>14|NA|TRBJ1-1|TRBV11-3|TRBD1
CASSDRTGRTEAFF
TGTGCCAGCAGCGACCGGACAGGGAGAACTGAAGCTTTCTTT
>12|NA|TRBJ1-5|TRBV21-1|NA
CASSDGCQPQHF
TGTGCCAGCAGCGACGGATGTCAGCCCCAGCATTTT
>15|NA|TRBJ1-5|TRBV6-1|NA
CASSAQGVSNQPQHF
TGTGCCAGCAGTGCACAGGGAGTTAGCAATCAGCCCCAGCATTTT
>21|NA|TRBJ2-2|TRBV20-1|NA
CSATPPPGGGAGWINTGELFF
TGCAGTGCTACCCCCCCTCCGGGCGGTGGTGCGGGTTGGATTAACACCGGGGAGCTGTTTTTT
>12|NA|TRBJ2-3|TRBV20-1|NA
CSAGGGTDTQYF
TGCAGTGCCGGCGGGGGCACAGATACGCAGTATTTT
>11|few|TRBJ2-2|TRBV30|NA
CAWSPSGELFF
TGTGCCTGGAGCCCCTCCGGGGAGCTGTTTTTT
>16|NA|TRBJ1-1|TRBV6-5|TRBD1
CASSSPRGQGNTEAFF
TGTGCCAGCAGTTCCCCCCGGGGACAGGGGAACACTGAAGCTTTCTTT
>14|NA|TRBJ1-4|TRBV7-9|NA
CASSLQGRNEKLFF
TGTGCCAGCAGCCTACAGGGTAGGAATGAAAAACTGTTTTTT
>14|NA|TRBJ1-1|TRBV28|TRBD1
CASTTTGRVTEAFF
TGTGCCAGCACTACGACAGGGAGGGTCACTGAAGCTTTCTTT
>16|NA|TRBJ2-2|TRBV5-1|TRBD2
CASSRLAGANTGELFF
TGCGCCAGCAGCCGACTAGCGGGAGCGAACACCGGGGAGCTGTTTTTT
>15|NA|TRBJ2-3|TRBV29-1|NA
CSVTTGTTGTDTQYF
TGCAGCGTCACTACCGGGACCACTGGCACAGATACGCAGTATTTT
>12|few|TRBJ1-5|TRBV28|NA
CAATGGNQPQHF
TGTGCCGCAACCGGGGGAAATCAGCCCCAGCATTTT
>14|few|TRBJ1-1|TRBV6-1|NA
CASSAIGGNTEAFF
TGTGCCAGCAGTGCCATCGGGGGGAACACTGAAGCTTTCTTT
>14|few|TRBJ1-1|TRBV20-1|NA
CSADAAGLHTEAFF
TGCAGTGCTGACGCGGCGGGGTTGCACACTGAAGCTTTCTTT
>14|NA|TRBJ1-5|TRBV6-1|NA
CASSTYEGRQPQHF
TGTGCCAGCAGCACCTACGAGGGCCGTCAGCCCCAGCATTTT
>15|few|TRBJ1-1|TRBV27|NA
CASSLTSRLNTEAFF
TGTGCCAGCAGTTTAACTTCGCGGCTGAACACTGAAGCTTTCTTT